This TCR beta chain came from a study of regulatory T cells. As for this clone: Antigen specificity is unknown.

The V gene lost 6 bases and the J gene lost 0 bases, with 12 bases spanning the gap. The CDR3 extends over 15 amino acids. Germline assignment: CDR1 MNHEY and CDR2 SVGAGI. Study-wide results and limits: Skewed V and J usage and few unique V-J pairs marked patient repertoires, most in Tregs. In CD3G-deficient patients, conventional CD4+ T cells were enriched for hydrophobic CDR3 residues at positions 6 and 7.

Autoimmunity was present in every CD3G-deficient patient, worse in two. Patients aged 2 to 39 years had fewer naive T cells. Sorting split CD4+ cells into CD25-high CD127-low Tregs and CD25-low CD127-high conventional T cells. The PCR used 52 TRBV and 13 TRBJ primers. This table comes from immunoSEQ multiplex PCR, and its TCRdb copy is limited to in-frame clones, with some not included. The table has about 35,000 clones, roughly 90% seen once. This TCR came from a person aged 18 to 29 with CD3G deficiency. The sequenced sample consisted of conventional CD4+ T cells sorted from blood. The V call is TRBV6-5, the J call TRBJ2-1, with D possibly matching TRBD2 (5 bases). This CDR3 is CASSRNRDSYNEQFF. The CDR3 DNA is TGTGCCAGCAGCCGAAACCGGGACTCCTACAATGAGCAGTTCTTC.